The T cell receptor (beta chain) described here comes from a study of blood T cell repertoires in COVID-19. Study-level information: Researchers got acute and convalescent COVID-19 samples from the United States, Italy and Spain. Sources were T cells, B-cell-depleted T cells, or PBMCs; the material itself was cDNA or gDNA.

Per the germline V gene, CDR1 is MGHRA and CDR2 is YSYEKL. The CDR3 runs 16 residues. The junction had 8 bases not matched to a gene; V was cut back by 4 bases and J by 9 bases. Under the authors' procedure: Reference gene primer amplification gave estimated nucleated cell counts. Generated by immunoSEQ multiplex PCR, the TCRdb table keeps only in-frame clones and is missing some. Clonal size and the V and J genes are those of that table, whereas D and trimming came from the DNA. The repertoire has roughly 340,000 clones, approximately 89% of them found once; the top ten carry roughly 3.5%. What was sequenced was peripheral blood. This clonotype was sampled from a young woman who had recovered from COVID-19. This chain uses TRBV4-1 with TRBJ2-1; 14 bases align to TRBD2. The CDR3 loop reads CASSRTGTSGSTEQFF. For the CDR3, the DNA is TGCGCCAGCAGCCGAACCGGGACTAGCGGGAGTACTGAGCAGTTCTTC.